The T cell receptor (beta chain) under discussion was sequenced for a study of brain T cells in children with intractable seizures. The sequenced cases were selected for having the highest brain T cell transcript signatures. Clones were read by immunoSEQ multiplex PCR, and TCRdb kept only the in-frame ones, dropping some. Of 110,000 or so clones listed, roughly 94% are singletons. The CDR3 runs 15 residues. With 1 base removed from V and 8 bases from J, the gap between germline ends came to 14 bases. CDR1 KGHDR and CDR2 SFDVKD come from the germline V gene. The TCR originated in a boy younger than two with hemimegalencephaly and intractable seizures. This specimen was peripheral blood, taken at surgery. The chain employs TRBV24-1 and TRBJ2-1; TRBD2 is a possible D gene (6 bases). CDR3 bases: TGTGCCACCAGTGATTTTGGGACGCGGGGCCATGAGCAGTTCTTC. Protein product: CATSDFGTRGHEQFF.